These T cell receptor beta chains were read from a single sample in a study of T cells after yellow fever vaccination. TCRdb re-called the 5' RACE reads with MiXCR, one entry per CDR3 protein. The sample contains hundreds of thousands of distinct CDR3 sequences, roughly 8.7% of which appear only once. The sample in question was PBMCs, obtained on the day of the first yellow fever vaccination. These TCRs come from a man between 18 and 35 years old who received the YFV17D yellow fever vaccine. Both conserved end residues are part of each CDR3. A D gene is named only where the DNA matches it firmly. Rows give clone size only sometimes, using once, few, many, or a class for an expanded clone.

D	V	size	J	DNA	CDR3
-	TRBV5-5	once	TRBJ1-2	TGTGCCAGGAGCTCCGGGCTCTATGGCTACACCTTC	CARSSGLYGYTF
-	TRBV29-1	-	TRBJ1-3	TGCAGCGTTGCCGAGGCGGGAAACACCATATATTTT	CSVAEAGNTIYF
-	TRBV28	-	TRBJ2-5	TGTGCCAGCAGTTTATCCGCGTCACTCGGGACCCAGTACTTC	CASSLSASLGTQYF
-	TRBV7-6	-	TRBJ1-1	TGTGCCAGCAGCATGGACGGGAACACTGAAGCTTTCTTT	CASSMDGNTEAFF
TRBD2	TRBV15	-	TRBJ2-3	TGTGCCACCAGCAGAGAACAGCGGGGGGCAGGAGATACGCAGTATTTT	CATSREQRGAGDTQYF
-	TRBV27	-	TRBJ2-5	TGTGCCAGCAGTCCCCACTCGACAGGGCGGGGGGAGACCCAGTACTTC	CASSPHSTGRGETQYF
-	TRBV4-1	many	TRBJ2-5	TGCGCCAGCAGCCAGCTCCACTTAGGGTTATACCAAGAGACCCAGTACTTC	CASSQLHLGLYQETQYF
TRBD2	TRBV28	few	TRBJ2-1	TGTGCCAGCACTCCCCGGAGCGGGATATACAATGAGCAGTTCTTC	CASTPRSGIYNEQFF
TRBD1	TRBV20-1	few	TRBJ2-7	TGCAGTGCCTTGACGCAGGGGGCCTACGAGCAGTACTTC	CSALTQGAYEQYF
-	TRBV5-6	few	TRBJ2-5	TGTGCCAGCAGCCGCACCCACCAAGAGACCCAGTACTTC	CASSRTHQETQYF
TRBD2	TRBV6-1	-	TRBJ2-3	TGTGCCAGCACCACTAGCGGGGTTGGAGATACGCAGTATTTT	CASTTSGVGDTQYF
-	TRBV5-1	-	TRBJ1-1	TGCGCCAGCAGCTTGTTGGAAGGGATGAACACTGAAGCTTTCTTT	CASSLLEGMNTEAFF
-	TRBV6-2/TRBV6-3	-	TRBJ1-5	TGTGCCAGCAGTTACACTAGGCCCCCAGGCGGTCAGCCCCAGCATTTT	CASSYTRPPGGQPQHF
TRBD1	TRBV18	few	TRBJ1-6	TGTGCCAGCTCACGTACCGGGACAGAGAATTCACCCCTCCACTTT	CASSRTGTENSPLHF
-	TRBV7-9	-	TRBJ2-6	TGTGCCAGCAGCTTCAAGGCTCCTATGGGGGGGGCCAACGTCCTGACTTTC	CASSFKAPMGGANVLTF
TRBD2	TRBV6-1	few	TRBJ2-1	TGTGCCAGCAGGCCTCGGGGGGACTACTACAATGAGCAGTTCTTC	CASRPRGDYYNEQFF
TRBD1	TRBV10-3	many	TRBJ2-5	TGTGCCATCAGCGCCGACAGGGGTGGCGAGACCCAGTACTTC	CAISADRGGETQYF
-	TRBV29-1	-	TRBJ2-5	TGCAGCGCCAACACAGGGAGGCGAGAGACCCAGTACTTC	CSANTGRRETQYF
-	TRBV10-3	few	TRBJ2-6	TGTGCCATCAGTGGCCCCCAGGACTCTGGGGCCAACGTCCTGACTTTC	CAISGPQDSGANVLTF
-	TRBV25-1	few	TRBJ2-7	TGTGCCAGCAGTGAATCAGGAACCTCCTACGAGCAGTACTTC	CASSESGTSYEQYF
-	TRBV5-8	few	TRBJ2-6	TGTGCCAGCAGCATGGAGTCGTTCTCTGGGGCCAACGTCCTGACTTTC	CASSMESFSGANVLTF
TRBD2	TRBV7-8	-	TRBJ2-3	TGTGCCAGCAGCTTAATGGGGGGGAGCACAGATACGCAGTATTTT	CASSLMGGSTDTQYF
-	TRBV5-6	-	TRBJ1-5	TGTGCCAGCAGCTTGAAGCAGGCAGGCAATCAGCCCCAGCATTTT	CASSLKQAGNQPQHF
-	TRBV19	few	TRBJ2-5	TGTGCCAGTAGTCTGAGTACGGGCCTCCAAGAGACCCAGTACTTC	CASSLSTGLQETQYF
-	TRBV9	few	TRBJ1-6	TGTGCCAGCAGCCCACGGGGAGTCGGTTCACCCCTCCACTTT	CASSPRGVGSPLHF
-	TRBV18	many	TRBJ2-1	TGTGCCAGCTCACCAGTGGGGGTCCGCTCCGACAATGAGCAGTTCTTC	CASSPVGVRSDNEQFF
TRBD2	TRBV15	few	TRBJ2-1	TGTGCCACCAGCAGAACCTCTAGCGGGGGGGCGTACAATGAGCAGTTCTTC	CATSRTSSGGAYNEQFF
TRBD1	TRBV20-1	once	TRBJ1-4	TGCAGTGCGTACGGGACAGGAGCAACTAATGATAAACTGTTTTTT	CSAYGTGATNDKLFF
TRBD1	TRBV5-6	-	TRBJ1-1	TGTGCCAGCAGCTCACTGAGGGGGCTCTCTGAAGCTTTCTTT	CASSSLRGLSEAFF
-	TRBV5-4	few	TRBJ2-7	TGTGCCAGCAGCAAGACAGGGGAGGGTTACGAGCAGTACTTC	CASSKTGEGYEQYF
TRBD1	TRBV2	-	TRBJ2-5	TGTGCCGACTCACAGGGGCGTGGAGAGACCCAGTACTTC	CADSQGRGETQYF
-	TRBV6-5	-	TRBJ2-3	TGTGCCAGCAGTTACTCCTGGGGGGCGGCCACTAGCACAGATACGCAGTATTTT	CASSYSWGAATSTDTQYF
-	TRBV10-3	many	TRBJ1-2	TGTGCCATCCGAAGGGGCTACACCTTC	CAIRRGYTF
-	TRBV6-2/TRBV6-3	-	TRBJ2-1	TGTGCCAGCAGTTACTCGACGCTAGCCAGTCGTGAGCAGTTCTTC	CASSYSTLASREQFF
-	TRBV19	many	TRBJ1-1	TGTGCCAGTAGTCGGGAGAGTGAAGCTTTCTTT	CASSRESEAFF